The 27 T cell receptor beta chains below were found in one sample sequenced in a study of blood T cell repertoires in COVID-19. Assay: immunoSEQ multiplex PCR; the TCRdb copy retains only in-frame clones and omits some. The sample lists about 67,000 clones; 80% to 90% were seen once. Sequenced sample: peripheral blood. The receptors were sampled from a man in his forties or fifties with active COVID-19.

V and J are TRBV19 and TRBJ2-3; TRBD1 is a possible D gene (5 bases). CDR1 LNHDA and CDR2 SQIVND come from the germline V gene (reference sequence). The CDR3 totals 13 residues. V was trimmed by 7 bases and J by 6 bases, leaving 14 bases between them. CDR3 in DNA: TGTGCCAGTACGGACACCCCGGAGGATACGCAGTATTTT. This encodes CASTDTPEDTQYF.

The chain is built from TRBV30 and TRBJ1-6, with 7 nucleotides matching TRBD1. The length of the CDR3 is 16 residues. J gave up 1 base and V 4 bases, and 7 bases lay outside the gene matches. Per germline, CDR1 GTSNPN and CDR2 SVGIG (reference sequence). CDR3: CAWIPEGASYNSPLHF. CDR3 DNA sequence: TGTGCCTGGATTCCCGAGGGGGCTTCCTATAATTCACCCCTCCACTTT.

This clone was seen once. The V call is TRBV7-2, the J call TRBJ1-2; weak D call: TRBD1 (6 bases). Trimming stripped 6 bases from V and 2 bases from J, with 13 bases between. CDR1 and CDR2 (germline): SGHTA, FQGNSA. The CDR3 has 14 amino acids. The CDR3 protein is CASSPDRSNYGYTF. In DNA, the CDR3 is TGTGCCAGCAGTCCGGACAGATCCAACTATGGCTACACCTTC.

The chain is built from TRBV5-6 and TRBJ2-3, with 7 bases lining up with TRBD1. The CDR3 has 14 residues. The germline V gene encodes CDR1 SGHDT and CDR2 YYEEEE. The V and J ends lost 4 bases and 0 bases, in that order; junction bases with no gene match: 2. CDR3 residues: CASSLTGSTDTQYF. The CDR3 DNA sequence: TGTGCCAGCAGCCTGACAGGGAGCACAGATACGCAGTATTTT.

V usage is TRBV7-2 and J usage is TRBJ2-3, with 12 bases fitting TRBD2. The CDR3 extends over 17 amino acids. Germline V gene lookup returns CDR1 SGHTA and CDR2 FQGNSA. V gave up 3 bases and J gave up 4 bases; unmatched junction bases: 8. In DNA, the CDR3 is TGTGCCAGCAGCTTCCCTAGCGGGGGGGTTAGCCCAGATACGCAGTATTTT. Protein: CASSFPSGGVSPDTQYF.

The rearrangement joins TRBV4-2 to TRBJ2-1; 10 bases match TRBD2. J lost 0 bases, V lost 4 bases, and 9 bases had no gene match. The CDR3 contains 18 residues. The germline V gene has CDR1 LGHNA and CDR2 YNFKEQ. The CDR3 is CASSLEFSGGLSYNEQFF. DNA of the CDR3: TGTGCCAGCAGCCTCGAATTTAGCGGGGGGCTCTCCTACAATGAGCAGTTCTTC.

This clone was seen only a few times. This chain uses TRBV2 with TRBJ2-7; 14 bases fit TRBD2. The CDR3 loop spans 19 amino acids. J gave up 2 bases and V 3 bases, and 12 bases lay outside the gene matches. Germline CDR1 SNHLY, CDR2 FYNNEI. CDR3 coding DNA: TGTGCCAGCAGTGATACAGGGGGACTAGCGGGGGTCAGGCCCTACGAGCAGTACTTC. As protein: CASSDTGGLAGVRPYEQYF.

The J gene is TRBJ2-7, the V gene TRBV7-2, with D possibly being TRBD2 (5 bases). The CDR3 extends over 15 amino acids. The V and J ends lost 5 bases and 2 bases respectively, with 16 bases between them. Per germline, CDR1 SGHTA and CDR2 FQGNSA. The CDR3, as DNA: TGTGCCAGCAGCGGACGGTATTCGGGAACCTACGAGCAGTACTTC. Translating gives CASSGRYSGTYEQYF.

This clone is a singleton in its sample. The chain joins TRBV5-6 to TRBJ1-3; perhaps TRBD1 as D (6 bases). There are 16 residues in the CDR3. CDR1 and CDR2 (germline): SGHDT, YYEEEE. The V end lost 3 bases, the J end lost 0 bases, and 13 bases lay between the germline ends. CDR3 DNA sequence: TGTGCCAGCAGCTCCAGGGGCGCTTACTCTGGAAACACCATATATTTT. Translation gives CASSSRGAYSGNTIYF.

The sample holds one count of this clone. This chain joins TRBV19 and TRBJ2-7, with TRBD1 matching over 9 bases. The CDR3 contains 16 residues. Germline-derived CDR1 and CDR2 are LNHDA and SQIVND (reference sequence). With 5 bases clipped from V and 0 bases from J, the junction kept 8 bases outside the gene matches. CDR3 coding DNA: TGTGCCAGTAGTTTATCCGGGACAGGGAACTCCTACGAGCAGTACTTC. Its translation: CASSLSGTGNSYEQYF.

This chain links TRBV11-3 with TRBJ2-7, with D perhaps matching TRBD2 (6 bases). Trimming shortened V by 1 base and J by 4 bases, and 17 bases separated the two germline ends. Per germline, CDR1 SGHNT and CDR2 YENEEA. The CDR3 has 16 residues. The CDR3 nucleotides are TGTGCCAGCAGCTTAGGGCGGTCCGGGACTCGATACGAGCAGTACTTC. Protein: CASSLGRSGTRYEQYF.

The rearrangement links TRBV7-2 to TRBJ2-7, with 9 bases matching TRBD2. The J segment lost 4 bases and the V segment lost 7 bases, leaving 8 bases of the junction unmatched. The CDR3 contains 14 residues. CDR1 and CDR2 from the germline V gene are SGHTA and FQGNSA. The CDR3 coding sequence is TGTGCCAGCACACCGGTGACTAGCGGTTACGAGCAGTACTTC. This codes for CASTPVTSGYEQYF.

J is TRBJ1-5 and V is TRBV5-4; D possibly corresponds to TRBD1 (6 bases). CDR1 SGHNT and CDR2 YYREEE come from the germline V gene (reference sequence). The CDR3 spans 15 residues. The V and J ends lost 4 bases and 5 bases respectively, with 16 bases between them. CDR3: CASSRGGQGDQPQHF. CDR3 sequence (DNA): TGTGCCAGCAGCCGGGGGGGGCAGGGTGATCAGCCCCAGCATTTT.

The table lists this clone with a few counts. V and J are TRBV18 and TRBJ2-2, with unresolved D. CDR1 is KGHSH and CDR2 is LQKENI in the germline V gene. The CDR3 has 14 residues. With 8 bases removed from V and 4 bases from J, the gap between germline ends came to 14 bases. CDR3: CASTYQRRTGELFF. CDR3 coding DNA: TGTGCCAGCACCTATCAACGCCGCACCGGGGAGCTGTTTTTT.

The CDR3 protein is CATSDLGTGGIYTF. The CDR3 nucleotides read TGTGCCACCAGTGATTTGGGGACAGGGGGCATCTACACCTTC. The chain couples TRBV24-1 to TRBJ1-2; 12 bases are a match to TRBD1. The CDR3 loop spans 14 amino acids. CDR1 and CDR2 from the germline V gene are KGHDR and SFDVKD. V dropped 0 bases and J dropped 10; count of bases not matched to a gene: 2.

V usage is TRBV7-8 and J usage is TRBJ1-6, with D possibly being TRBD1 (6 bases). CDR3 length equals 15 residues. Germline loops: CDR1 SGHVS, CDR2 FQNEAQ. Trimming took 0 bases from V and 7 from J, leaving 10 bases between them. In DNA form, the CDR3 reads TGTGCCAGCAGCTTAGCGGGGGCGCCGAATTCACCCCTCCACTTT. It specifies CASSLAGAPNSPLHF.

J is TRBJ1-3 and V is TRBV2; D is perhaps TRBD1 (5 bases). From germline, CDR1 is SNHLY and CDR2 FYNNEI. V was cut by 0 bases and J by 1 base, with 7 bases left in between. The CDR3 covers 15 residues. CDR3 nucleotide sequence: TGTGCCAGCAGTGAAGCAGGGGCGTCTGGAAACACCATATATTTT. This sequence encodes CASSEAGASGNTIYF.

V usage is TRBV6-6 and J usage is TRBJ2-1; 10 bases match TRBD2. The trim removed 6 bases at V and 12 bases at J, leaving 17 bases unmatched. This CDR3 has 16 residues. Looked up from germline, CDR1 is MNHNY and CDR2 is SVGAGI (reference sequence). DNA of the CDR3: TGTGCCAGCAGGAGCGGGGGGGCTACTAGACTAGGGTGGCAGTTCTTC. This gives the protein CASRSGGATRLGWQFF.

The chain links TRBV7-2 to TRBJ1-1; no clear D. Trimming took 0 bases from V and 4 from J, leaving 9 bases between them. The CDR3 runs 14 residues. Germline lookup yields CDR1 SGHTA and CDR2 FQGNSA. DNA of the CDR3: TGTGCCAGCAGCTTAGCTGATAGACTCACTGAAGCTTTCTTT. It translates to CASSLADRLTEAFF.

The rearrangement joins TRBV21-1 to TRBJ2-2; TRBD2, the table's D call, lacks a check against the DNA. TRBV21-1 is recorded as a pseudogene. This CDR3 has 14 residues. The CDR3 loop is CASSSSGNTGELFF. CDR3 nucleotides: TGTGCCAGCAGTAGTAGCGGGAACACCGGGGAGCTGTTTTTT.

This chain joins TRBV30 and TRBJ2-7, with 11 bases lining up with TRBD1. V shed 4 bases, J shed 5 bases, and the junction held 4 bases outside the gene matches. The CDR3 runs to 13 residues. Germline lookup yields CDR1 GTSNPN and CDR2 SVGIG (reference sequence). The CDR3 loop is CAWNPGQGDEQYF. Here the CDR3 DNA reads TGTGCCTGGAATCCGGGACAGGGGGACGAGCAGTACTTC.

This chain links TRBV4-1 with TRBJ1-3, with D perhaps matching TRBD1 (5 bases). CDR3 size: 16 residues. The germline gives CDR1 MGHRA, CDR2 YSYEKL. Trimming shortened V by 6 bases and J by 1 base, and 16 bases separated the two germline ends. In DNA, the CDR3 is TGCGCCAGCAGGTCGGTGCAGGGATCATCTGGAAACACCATATATTTT. Protein: CASRSVQGSSGNTIYF.

The chain combines TRBV7-6 with TRBJ1-6; D call uncertain. Per germline, CDR1 SGHVS and CDR2 FNYEAQ. The CDR3 has 12 residues. V was cut by 2 bases and J by 7 bases, with 3 bases left in between. CDR3: CASSLQNSPLHF. The DNA of the CDR3 is TGTGCCAGCAGCTTACAGAATTCACCCCTCCACTTT.

In the case of this clone: The germline gene is not matched at one end of the junction; a read error may be the cause. This rearrangement joins TRBV7-7 to TRBJ2-1; 7 nucleotides line up with TRBD1. The V gene's germline CDR1 is SSHAT and CDR2 FNYEAQ (reference sequence). CDR3 length: 15 residues. The CDR3 DNA sequence: TGTGCTAGCAGCTTAGACGGGACAGTGTACAATGAGCAGTTCTTC. Its protein product is CASSLDGTVYNEQFF.

The genes are TRBV2 and TRBJ1-5; possibly TRBD1 for D (5 bases). The CDR3 extends over 13 amino acids. Germline V gene lookup returns CDR1 SNHLY and CDR2 FYNNEI. The ends were cut back, 6 bases at V and 8 bases at J, with 14 bases in the middle. This CDR3 is CASRSGLVEPQHF. The CDR3 DNA reads as TGTGCCAGCAGATCAGGGCTAGTGGAGCCCCAGCATTTT.

This chain links TRBV7-2 with TRBJ2-3; possible D gene TRBD2, 7 bases. This CDR3 is 13 amino acids long. V shed 5 bases and J shed 6 bases, with 12 bases lying between them. CDR1 and CDR2 (germline): SGHTA, FQGNSA. The CDR3 region has the DNA TGTGCCAGCAGCACGGGGGGCAGGGATACGCAGTATTTT. It encodes CASSTGGRDTQYF.

CDR3 in DNA: TGCAGTGCTAGTTTAGGAGTGAGGTACAATGAGCAGTTCTTC. It encodes CSASLGVRYNEQFF. The gene calls are TRBV20-1 and TRBJ2-1, with D uncertain. The CDR3 runs to 14 residues. Trimming left V 3 bases short and J 4 bases short, with 13 bases between. Germline V gene lookup returns CDR1 DFQATT and CDR2 SNEGSKA (reference sequence).